The clone carrying this TCR beta chain has only a few counts. The germline V and J ends were trimmed by 3 bases and 14 bases, with 13 bases remaining between them. The CDR3 runs to 12 residues. This entry belongs to a study of blood T cell repertoires in COVID-19. Libraries were prepared by immunoSEQ multiplex PCR; TCRdb keeps only in-frame clonotypes and omits some of them. The sample contains 150,000 to 200,000 clones, over 75% of which appear only once. Sequencing input: peripheral blood. V usage is TRBV12-3 or TRBV12-4 and J usage is TRBJ1-4; D gene unclear. This clonotype was obtained from a man aged 60 to 75 with active or convalescent COVID-19. The CDR3 DNA reads TGTGCCAGCAGTTTCGGGGTTGATGCCCTGTTTTTT. Encoded protein: CASSFGVDALFF.